The clone carrying this T cell receptor beta chain came up once. The sample originates from a study of cytomegalovirus exposure and HLA in healthy donors. Study overall: Unique TCR beta sequences numbering some 110 million came from 150 million to 200 million T cells in an earlier analysis. Tens of millions of unique TCRs from HLA-typed donors made up an early data release.

Germline lookup yields CDR1 LNHDA and CDR2 SQIVND (reference sequence). CDR3 size: 16 residues. V gave up 4 bases and J gave up 6 bases, with 21 bases separating them. Donors counted as nominally healthy when sampled, yet unrecorded immune exposures were likely. The PCR ran on 60 Vbeta and 13 Jbeta primers. Assay: immunoSEQ multiplex PCR; the TCRdb copy retains only in-frame clones and omits some. Among about 120,000 clones, 75% were seen once, and the ten largest hold just under 3%. The clonotype comes from a woman aged 40 to 49 in good health and CMV-seropositive. Sequencing used PBMCs. The V and J genes are TRBV19 and TRBJ1-2; perhaps TRBD1 as D (6 bases). This chain's CDR3 is CASSRPRGGRMDGYTF. The CDR3 nucleotides read TGTGCCAGTAGTAGGCCGAGGGGGGGCAGGATGGATGGCTACACCTTC.